These T cell receptor beta chains were read from a single sample in a study of shared clonotypes between healthy human individuals. Here immunoSEQ multiplex PCR was the method, and the copy in TCRdb shows in-frame clones only, minus some. The sample consists of 1.4 million to 1.5 million clones, approximately 97% of them appearing once. Sequencing was performed on naive CD4+ T cells sorted from blood. The receptors were gathered from a young man in good health. Both conserved end residues are part of each CDR3. The D gene is left open where the match is weak. Where a row states a size, it is once, few, many or the class of an expanded clone; other rows omit it.

J gene: TRBJ1-1; V gene: TRBV9; D gene: -; clone size: -; CDR3 protein: CASSTQGAGDTEAFF; CDR3 DNA: TGTGCCAGCAGCACGCAGGGTGCGGGGGACACTGAAGCTTTCTTT
J gene: TRBJ2-1; V gene: TRBV28; D gene: -; clone size: -; CDR3 protein: CASSPLVNEQFF; CDR3 DNA: TGTGCCAGCAGTCCGTTAGTGAATGAGCAGTTCTTC
J gene: TRBJ1-1; V gene: TRBV7-2; D gene: -; clone size: -; CDR3 protein: CASNRNTEAFF; CDR3 DNA: TGTGCCAGCAACCGAAACACTGAAGCTTTCTTT
J gene: TRBJ2-3; V gene: TRBV6-1; D gene: -; clone size: -; CDR3 protein: CASSASSRVQVRQYF; CDR3 DNA: TGTGCCAGCAGTGCCTCTAGCAGGGTCCAGGTGAGGCAGTATTTT
J gene: TRBJ2-1; V gene: TRBV5-1; D gene: -; clone size: -; CDR3 protein: CASSLSGTYNEQFF; CDR3 DNA: TGCGCCAGCAGCTTATCGGGGACATACAATGAGCAGTTCTTC
J gene: TRBJ1-5; V gene: TRBV28; D gene: -; clone size: -; CDR3 protein: CASSLSTIEPQHF; CDR3 DNA: TGTGCCAGCAGTTTATCCACGATTGAGCCCCAGCATTTT
J gene: TRBJ2-7; V gene: TRBV19; D gene: -; clone size: -; CDR3 protein: CASSRTSRAYEQYF; CDR3 DNA: TGTGCCAGTAGCCGTACTAGCAGAGCCTACGAGCAGTACTTC
J gene: TRBJ2-7; V gene: TRBV25-1; D gene: -; clone size: once; CDR3 protein: CASQPQGSEQYF; CDR3 DNA: TGTGCCAGCCAACCTCAGGGTTCCGAGCAGTACTTC
J gene: TRBJ1-4; V gene: TRBV6-1; D gene: -; clone size: -; CDR3 protein: CASSERAVMWFF; CDR3 DNA: TGTGCCAGCAGTGAAAGGGCAGTCATGTGGTTTTTT
J gene: TRBJ2-3; V gene: TRBV9; D gene: TRBD2; clone size: -; CDR3 protein: CASSVGTSSADTQYF; CDR3 DNA: TGTGCCAGCAGCGTCGGGACTAGCTCCGCAGATACGCAGTATTTT
J gene: TRBJ2-3; V gene: TRBV2; D gene: -; clone size: -; CDR3 protein: CASMGGKDTDTQYF; CDR3 DNA: TGTGCCAGCATGGGCGGGAAGGACACAGATACGCAGTATTTT
J gene: TRBJ1-1; V gene: TRBV20-1; D gene: TRBD1; clone size: -; CDR3 protein: CSASTGEAFF; CDR3 DNA: TGCAGTGCTAGTACAGGGGAGGCTTTCTTT
J gene: TRBJ2-7; V gene: TRBV18; D gene: -; clone size: -; CDR3 protein: CASSPSISYEQYF; CDR3 DNA: TGTGCCAGCTCACCGTCCATTTCCTACGAGCAGTACTTC
J gene: TRBJ1-5; V gene: TRBV7-7; D gene: -; clone size: -; CDR3 protein: CASSLRSGQPQHF; CDR3 DNA: TGTGCCAGCAGCTTACGATCGGGTCAGCCCCAGCATTTT
J gene: TRBJ1-1; V gene: TRBV7-2; D gene: -; clone size: -; CDR3 protein: CASSLGALRTEAFF; CDR3 DNA: TGTGCCAGCAGCTTAGGGGCCTTGAGGACTGAAGCTTTCTTT
J gene: TRBJ2-6; V gene: TRBV9; D gene: -; clone size: -; CDR3 protein: CASSFTGTPSGANVLTF; CDR3 DNA: TGTGCCAGCAGCTTCACCGGGACACCGTCTGGGGCCAACGTCCTGACTTTC
J gene: TRBJ2-3; V gene: TRBV9; D gene: TRBD2; clone size: -; CDR3 protein: CASSAVASGLTSTDTQYF; CDR3 DNA: TGTGCCAGCAGCGCTGTAGCTAGCGGTTTGACTAGCACAGATACGCAGTATTTT
J gene: TRBJ2-3; V gene: TRBV4-1; D gene: -; clone size: -; CDR3 protein: CASNWELDPGDTQYF; CDR3 DNA: TGCGCCAGCAACTGGGAATTGGACCCCGGGGATACGCAGTATTTT
J gene: TRBJ2-7; V gene: TRBV7-7; D gene: -; clone size: once; CDR3 protein: CASSLTRDTAYEQYF; CDR3 DNA: TGTGCTAGCAGCTTAACCCGGGACACAGCCTACGAGCAGTACTTC
J gene: TRBJ1-5; V gene: TRBV7-4; D gene: TRBD1; clone size: -; CDR3 protein: CASSLPGQRRTEDPYSNQPQHF; CDR3 DNA: TGTGCCAGCAGCTTACCGGGACAGAGGCGGACAGAGGACCCATATAGCAATCAGCCCCAGCATTTT
J gene: TRBJ2-3; V gene: TRBV10-3; D gene: TRBD2; clone size: -; CDR3 protein: CAISELADDTDTQYF; CDR3 DNA: TGTGCCATCAGTGAACTAGCGGATGACACAGATACGCAGTATTTT
J gene: TRBJ1-1; V gene: TRBV10-1; D gene: -; clone size: once; CDR3 protein: CASSESGRDGTEAFF; CDR3 DNA: TGCGCCAGCAGTGAGTCGGGCAGGGATGGCACTGAAGCTTTCTTT
J gene: TRBJ2-2; V gene: TRBV19; D gene: -; clone size: -; CDR3 protein: CASSMTVLNTGELFF; CDR3 DNA: TGTGCCAGTAGTATGACGGTTCTGAACACCGGGGAGCTGTTTTTT
J gene: TRBJ2-1; V gene: TRBV7-8; D gene: TRBD2; clone size: -; CDR3 protein: CASSPEGLAGYNEQFF; CDR3 DNA: TGTGCCAGCAGCCCAGAAGGACTAGCGGGTTACAATGAGCAGTTCTTC
J gene: TRBJ1-1; V gene: TRBV5-1; D gene: -; clone size: -; CDR3 protein: CASSSDSEAFF; CDR3 DNA: TGCGCCAGCAGCTCGGACAGCGAAGCTTTCTTT
J gene: TRBJ2-6; V gene: TRBV11-3; D gene: TRBD1; clone size: -; CDR3 protein: CASSLKEGDRRFSGANVLTF; CDR3 DNA: TGTGCCAGCAGCTTAAAAGAGGGGGACAGACGTTTCTCTGGGGCCAACGTCCTGACTTTC
J gene: TRBJ2-7; V gene: TRBV6-6; D gene: TRBD1; clone size: once; CDR3 protein: CASRVTGGYEQYF; CDR3 DNA: TGTGCCAGCAGAGTGACAGGGGGCTACGAGCAGTACTTC
J gene: TRBJ2-1; V gene: TRBV29-1; D gene: TRBD2; clone size: -; CDR3 protein: CSVVFFSGRAGYSSYNEQFF; CDR3 DNA: TGCAGCGTTGTTTTTTTTAGCGGGAGGGCCGGGTACAGCTCCTACAATGAGCAGTTCTTC
J gene: TRBJ2-1; V gene: TRBV5-4; D gene: -; clone size: once; CDR3 protein: CASRARDHYNEQFF; CDR3 DNA: TGTGCCAGCAGGGCCCGGGACCACTACAATGAGCAGTTCTTC
J gene: TRBJ2-7; V gene: TRBV5-1; D gene: TRBD1; clone size: -; CDR3 protein: CASSLKGQNYEQYF; CDR3 DNA: TGCGCCAGCAGCTTGAAGGGACAGAACTACGAGCAGTACTTC
J gene: TRBJ1-1; V gene: TRBV4-1; D gene: TRBD1; clone size: -; CDR3 protein: CASSHRDRDSLMNTEAFF; CDR3 DNA: TGCGCCAGCAGCCACCGGGACAGGGATTCTCTAATGAACACTGAAGCTTTCTTT
J gene: TRBJ1-5; V gene: TRBV5-1; D gene: -; clone size: -; CDR3 protein: CASSLRGAQPQHF; CDR3 DNA: TGCGCCAGCAGCCTCCGAGGGGCTCAGCCCCAGCATTTT
J gene: TRBJ2-3; V gene: TRBV5-8; D gene: TRBD2; clone size: -; CDR3 protein: CASSWTSPTDTQYF; CDR3 DNA: TGTGCCAGCAGCTGGACTAGCCCCACAGATACGCAGTATTTT
J gene: TRBJ2-7; V gene: TRBV29-1; D gene: -; clone size: -; CDR3 protein: CSVRNYEQYF; CDR3 DNA: TGCAGCGTGAGAAATTACGAGCAGTACTTC
J gene: TRBJ2-2; V gene: TRBV7-9; D gene: TRBD2; clone size: -; CDR3 protein: CASSLSLAGEYTGELFF; CDR3 DNA: TGTGCCAGCAGCTTATCACTAGCGGGAGAGTACACCGGGGAGCTGTTTTTT
J gene: TRBJ2-1; V gene: TRBV10-3; D gene: TRBD2; clone size: -; CDR3 protein: CAISESNSGSTNEQFF; CDR3 DNA: TGTGCCATCAGTGAGTCGAATAGCGGGAGTACCAATGAGCAGTTCTTC
J gene: TRBJ2-3; V gene: TRBV7-6; D gene: -; clone size: -; CDR3 protein: CASSLWDPSTDTQYF; CDR3 DNA: TGTGCCAGCAGCTTATGGGATCCAAGCACAGATACGCAGTATTTT
J gene: TRBJ1-5; V gene: TRBV28; D gene: -; clone size: few; CDR3 protein: CASIRDLNQPQHF; CDR3 DNA: TGTGCCAGCATTCGGGATCTCAATCAGCCCCAGCATTTT
J gene: TRBJ2-2; V gene: TRBV27; D gene: -; clone size: -; CDR3 protein: CASTLIATGELFF; CDR3 DNA: TGTGCCAGCACCCTCATTGCCACCGGGGAGCTGTTTTTT
J gene: TRBJ2-1; V gene: TRBV19; D gene: -; clone size: few; CDR3 protein: CASSIQGRGYNEQFF; CDR3 DNA: TGTGCCAGTAGTATACAGGGAAGGGGGTACAATGAGCAGTTCTTC
J gene: TRBJ2-2; V gene: TRBV10-1; D gene: TRBD2; clone size: -; CDR3 protein: CASSEFGASGTGELFF; CDR3 DNA: TGCGCCAGCAGTGAGTTTGGGGCTAGCGGCACCGGGGAGCTGTTTTTT
J gene: TRBJ1-5; V gene: TRBV2; D gene: -; clone size: -; CDR3 protein: CASSDEGSGGPQHF; CDR3 DNA: TGTGCCAGCAGTGACGAAGGGTCGGGTGGACCCCAGCATTTT
J gene: TRBJ2-7; V gene: TRBV27; D gene: TRBD2; clone size: once; CDR3 protein: CASRPAGLAGGFAYEQYF; CDR3 DNA: TGTGCCAGCAGGCCCGCGGGACTAGCGGGAGGGTTCGCCTACGAGCAGTACTTC
J gene: TRBJ1-1; V gene: TRBV28; D gene: -; clone size: -; CDR3 protein: CASSSRPEAFF; CDR3 DNA: TGTGCCAGCAGTTCAAGGCCTGAAGCTTTCTTT
J gene: TRBJ2-7; V gene: TRBV27; D gene: TRBD1; clone size: -; CDR3 protein: CASRQGADERHEQYF; CDR3 DNA: TGTGCCAGCAGACAGGGGGCTGATGAACGACACGAGCAGTACTTC
J gene: TRBJ2-3; V gene: TRBV7-9; D gene: TRBD2; clone size: once; CDR3 protein: CASSRRAGASTDTQYF; CDR3 DNA: TGTGCCAGCAGCCGTCGGGCGGGAGCTAGCACAGATACGCAGTATTTT
J gene: TRBJ2-2; V gene: TRBV5-1; D gene: -; clone size: -; CDR3 protein: CASSYVPGELFF; CDR3 DNA: TGCGCCAGCAGCTACGTCCCCGGGGAGCTGTTTTTT
J gene: TRBJ1-5; V gene: TRBV28; D gene: -; clone size: -; CDR3 protein: CASSFYGDQPQHF; CDR3 DNA: TGTGCCAGCAGTTTTTACGGAGATCAGCCCCAGCATTTT
J gene: TRBJ2-7; V gene: TRBV5-6; D gene: -; clone size: -; CDR3 protein: CASSYYDRPYEQYF; CDR3 DNA: TGTGCCAGCAGTTACTACGACAGACCCTACGAGCAGTACTTC
J gene: TRBJ1-3; V gene: TRBV18; D gene: -; clone size: -; CDR3 protein: CASSSRSGNTIYF; CDR3 DNA: TGTGCCAGCTCCTCCCGTTCCGGAAACACCATATATTTT
J gene: TRBJ2-1; V gene: TRBV18; D gene: TRBD2; clone size: -; CDR3 protein: CASSGRLAGVSGLRREKWNEQFF; CDR3 DNA: TGTGCCAGCTCAGGGAGACTAGCGGGAGTTTCGGGATTGCGGCGGGAGAAGTGGAATGAGCAGTTCTTC
J gene: TRBJ1-5; V gene: TRBV28; D gene: -; clone size: -; CDR3 protein: CASIPSTNQPQHF; CDR3 DNA: TGTGCCAGCATACCCAGCACCAATCAGCCCCAGCATTTT
J gene: TRBJ2-2; V gene: TRBV2; D gene: TRBD1; clone size: -; CDR3 protein: CAGRRDSTGELFF; CDR3 DNA: TGTGCCGGGAGACGGGACAGCACCGGGGAGCTGTTTTTT
J gene: TRBJ2-3; V gene: TRBV19; D gene: -; clone size: -; CDR3 protein: CASSISGRTDTQYF; CDR3 DNA: TGTGCCAGTAGTATCTCGGGACGCACAGATACGCAGTATTTT
J gene: TRBJ1-2; V gene: TRBV6-1; D gene: -; clone size: -; CDR3 protein: CASSGIQGVYGYTF; CDR3 DNA: TGTGCCAGCAGTGGTATACAAGGGGTTTATGGCTACACCTTC
J gene: TRBJ2-1; V gene: TRBV30; D gene: TRBD1; clone size: -; CDR3 protein: CAWSGQGEGYNEQFF; CDR3 DNA: TGTGCCTGGAGTGGGCAGGGGGAAGGCTACAATGAGCAGTTCTTC
J gene: TRBJ2-7; V gene: TRBV18; D gene: -; clone size: -; CDR3 protein: CASSPPGAQGEQYF; CDR3 DNA: TGTGCCAGCTCACCACCGGGGGCGCAAGGCGAGCAGTACTTC
J gene: TRBJ1-1; V gene: TRBV19; D gene: -; clone size: -; CDR3 protein: CASRSQWGQNTEAFF; CDR3 DNA: TGTGCCAGTAGGAGTCAGTGGGGACAAAACACTGAAGCTTTCTTT
J gene: TRBJ2-2; V gene: TRBV9; D gene: TRBD2; clone size: -; CDR3 protein: CASSVLGSAGGRELFF; CDR3 DNA: TGTGCCAGCAGCGTATTAGGTTCGGCGGGAGGGAGGGAGCTGTTTTTT
J gene: TRBJ2-1; V gene: TRBV5-1; D gene: TRBD1; clone size: -; CDR3 protein: CASSRDSYNEQFF; CDR3 DNA: TGCGCCAGCAGCCGGGACAGCTACAATGAGCAGTTCTTC